The 10 T cell receptor beta chains listed next were all sequenced from one sample in a study of T cell repertoires in cytomegalovirus infection. Their cognate antigens are unknown. TCRdb reprocessed the reads via MiXCR and lists one record per CDR3 protein. The sample consists of approximately 730,000 distinct CDR3 sequences, around a third of them appearing once. The sample here was cultured PBMCs, taken from culture after CMV antigen stimulation. Receptors were obtained from a human donor in good health (CMV status not recorded). Some clones in this sample may be carry-over from other donors' samples.

This clonotype was seen a few times. The genes are TRBV19 and TRBJ2-6; no definite D call. The CDR3 extends over 14 amino acids. V was cut by 6 bases and J by 0 bases, with 6 bases left in between. CDR1 and CDR2 from the germline V gene are LNHDA and SQIVND (reference sequence). CDR3: CASSHFSGANVLTF. Here the CDR3 DNA reads TGTGCCAGTAGCCACTTCTCTGGGGCCAACGTCCTGACTTTC.

V and J are TRBV7-2 and TRBJ2-7; tentative D call: TRBD2 (6 bases). V lost 1 base to trimming and J lost 2 bases, with 12 bases between them. The CDR3 is 15 amino acids. The germline V gene encodes CDR1 SGHTA and CDR2 FQGNSA. This CDR3 is CASSLGLAIPYEQYF. The CDR3 DNA reads as TGTGCCAGCAGCTTAGGCCTAGCGATCCCCTACGAGCAGTACTTC.

The chain employs TRBV20-1 and TRBJ2-3; D not certain. The CDR3 is made up of 12 amino acids. CDR1 is DFQATT, CDR2 SNEGSKA, per germline (reference sequence). V lost 0 bases and J lost 5, with 6 bases in between. The CDR3 DNA sequence: TGCAGTGCTAGAGATTCGGGAGATACGCAGTATTTT. Its protein is CSARDSGDTQYF.

About this clonotype itself: This may come from a read error, since a much larger clone is one base off. The rearrangement links TRBV7-2 to TRBJ2-1; D is possibly TRBD1 or TRBD2 (5 bases each). The CDR3 has 14 residues. Germline values: CDR1 SGHTA, CDR2 FQGNSA. The CDR3 DNA follows: TGTGCCAGCAGCTACATTGGGGGTTACAATGGGCAGTTCTTC. It codes for CASSYIGGYNGQFF.

This clonotype was counted between two and nine times. V and J are TRBV10-3 and TRBJ2-3, with D maybe TRBD2 (6 bases). Trimming shortened V by 6 bases and J by 0 bases, and 13 bases separated the two germline ends. The CDR3 is made up of 15 amino acids. Germline CDR1 and CDR2: ENHRY and SYGVKD. The CDR3: CAISQSGQSTDTQYF. CDR3 bases: TGTGCCATCAGCCAGAGCGGGCAAAGCACAGATACGCAGTATTTT.

The genes are TRBV19 and TRBJ2-5; D is possibly TRBD1 (5 bases). Germline values: CDR1 LNHDA, CDR2 SQIVND (reference sequence). The CDR3 extends over 15 amino acids. Trimming left V 0 bases short and J 5 bases short, with 13 bases between. The CDR3 DNA reads TGTGCCAGTAGTATAGATCGTAGCAGGGTCGAGACCCAGTACTTC. Its translation is CASSIDRSRVETQYF.

V gene TRBV25-1 combines with J gene TRBJ2-3, with D tentatively TRBD1 (6 bases). The CDR3 sequence is 16 residues long. Trimming removed 1 base at V and 3 bases at J, with 14 bases between. Germline values: CDR1 MGHDK, CDR2 SYGVNS. CDR3 nucleotides: TGTGCCAGCAGTGAATCCCAGGGGATTGGGACAGATACGCAGTATTTT. Translating it yields CASSESQGIGTDTQYF.

The chain recombines TRBV20-1 with TRBJ2-7; tentatively, D is TRBD1 or TRBD2 (5 bases each). Trimming removed 6 bases from V and 2 bases from J, with 14 bases in between. Germline V lookup: CDR1 DFQATT, CDR2 SNEGSKA (reference sequence). The CDR3 contains 13 residues. CDR3 sequence (DNA): TGCAGTGCCGGCCGGGACGATGCCTACGAGCAGTACTTC. Translating it yields CSAGRDDAYEQYF.

This chain links TRBV10-3 with TRBJ1-2; D remains unclear. Germline lookup yields CDR1 ENHRY and CDR2 SYGVKD. The V gene lost 3 bases and the J gene lost 0 bases, with 5 bases spanning the gap. This CDR3 contains 13 residues. CDR3 sequence reads: CAISDVSNYGYTF. Written as DNA, the CDR3 is TGTGCCATCAGTGACGTTTCTAACTATGGCTACACCTTC.

This clonotype was detected a few times. V and J are TRBV20-1 and TRBJ2-3; no clear D gene. Germline V gene data show CDR1 as DFQATT and CDR2 as SNEGSKA (reference sequence). V was cut by 3 bases and J by 2 bases, with 9 bases left in between. The CDR3 is made up of 13 amino acids. The CDR3: CSASLGSTDTQYF. CDR3 nucleotides: TGCAGTGCTAGCTTAGGGTCCACAGATACGCAGTATTTT.